The clone carrying this T cell receptor (beta chain) was observed once. Its antigen is unknown. Germline-derived CDR1 and CDR2 are SNHLY and FYNNEI. The CDR3 is made up of 13 amino acids. V was shortened by 6 bases and J by 4 bases, with 13 bases between the two germline ends. The sample belongs to a study of cytotoxic CD8 clonotypes in ibrutinib-treated CLL. Study background: The patient breakdown showed fewer than 12 relapsed/refractory and some 16 treatment-naive cases, with fewer than 18 IGHV unmutated. General study findings and limits: A difference in sampling times existed between sustained-remission and progressing patients. Upon ibrutinib response clonality rose, and upon progression it fell back toward baseline.

The intended depth for sequencing was 1 in 200,000 to 1 in 1 million T cells. Method: immunoSEQ multiplex PCR; TCRdb's copy keeps in-frame clones and lacks some. This sample yields some 350,000 clones, of which over 55% are seen a single time; roughly 6% belongs to the top ten. Material: PBMCs, obtained after 36 months of ibrutinib treatment. This TCR derives from a human donor with chronic lymphocytic leukemia. V and J are TRBV2 and TRBJ2-7; a weak D match, TRBD2 (6 bases). The CDR3 sequence: CASRSGTAYEQYF. DNA of the CDR3: TGTGCCAGCAGGTCCGGGACTGCTTACGAGCAGTACTTC.